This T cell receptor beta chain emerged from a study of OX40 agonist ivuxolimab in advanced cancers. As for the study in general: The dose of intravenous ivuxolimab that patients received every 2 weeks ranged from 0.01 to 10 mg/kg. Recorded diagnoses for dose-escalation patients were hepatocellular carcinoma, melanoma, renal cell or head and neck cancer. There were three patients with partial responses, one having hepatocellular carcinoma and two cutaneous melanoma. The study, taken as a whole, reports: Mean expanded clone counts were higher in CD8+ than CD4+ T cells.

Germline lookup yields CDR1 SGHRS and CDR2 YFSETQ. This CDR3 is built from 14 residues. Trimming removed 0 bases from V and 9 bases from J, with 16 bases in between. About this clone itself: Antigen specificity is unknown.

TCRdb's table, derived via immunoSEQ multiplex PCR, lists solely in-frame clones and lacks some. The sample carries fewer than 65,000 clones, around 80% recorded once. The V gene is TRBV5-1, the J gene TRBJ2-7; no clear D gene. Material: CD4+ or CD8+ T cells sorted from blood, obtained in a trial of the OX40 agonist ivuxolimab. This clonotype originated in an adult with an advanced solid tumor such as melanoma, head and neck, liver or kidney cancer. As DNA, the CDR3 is TGCGCCAGCAGCTTGGGGCGCACCAGTACCGTGCAGTACTTC. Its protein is CASSLGRTSTVQYF.